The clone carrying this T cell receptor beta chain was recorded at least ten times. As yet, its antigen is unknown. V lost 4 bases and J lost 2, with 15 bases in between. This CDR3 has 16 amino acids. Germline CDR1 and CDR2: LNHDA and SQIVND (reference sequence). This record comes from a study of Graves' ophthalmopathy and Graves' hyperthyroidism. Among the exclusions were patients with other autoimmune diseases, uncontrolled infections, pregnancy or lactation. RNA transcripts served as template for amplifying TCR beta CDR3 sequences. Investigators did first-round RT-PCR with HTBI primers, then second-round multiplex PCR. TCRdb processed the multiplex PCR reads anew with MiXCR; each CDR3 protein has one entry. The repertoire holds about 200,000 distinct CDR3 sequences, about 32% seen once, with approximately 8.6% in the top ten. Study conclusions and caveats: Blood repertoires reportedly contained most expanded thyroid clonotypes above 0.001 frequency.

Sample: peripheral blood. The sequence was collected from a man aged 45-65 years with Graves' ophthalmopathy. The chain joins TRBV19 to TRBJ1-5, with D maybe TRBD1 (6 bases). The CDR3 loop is CASSTGSGAGNQPQHF. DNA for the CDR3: TGTGCCAGTAGTACGGGATCGGGGGCAGGCAATCAGCCCCAGCATTTT. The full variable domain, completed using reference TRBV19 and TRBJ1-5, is DGGITQSPKYLFRKEGQNVTLSCEQNLNHDAMYWYRQDPGQGLRLIYYSQIVNDFQKGDIAEGYSVSREKKESFPLTVTSAQKNPTAFYLCASSTGSGAGNQPQHFGDGTRLSIL.